This T cell receptor (beta chain) stems from a study of radiation and T cells in renal cell carcinoma. The overall study: Nephrectomy followed 15 Gy stereotactic body radiation by 4 weeks.

Time point meaning: baseline pretreatment blood. Treatment denoted: 15 Gy SBRT to primary tumor, nephrectomy 4 weeks later. After SBRT, blood was collected at 2 and 4 weeks, plus baseline. The patient's renal cell carcinoma had clear cell pathology. The protocol was immunoSEQ multiplex PCR, while the TCRdb copy is restricted to in-frame clones and leaves out a portion. The sample has about 130,000 clones; approximately 80% are singletons. A single count supports this clone. Its antigen is as yet unknown. General study results and limits: From baseline, blood top tumor clonotypes peaked at 2 weeks post-radiation.

This CDR3 region has 13 residues. Germline CDR1 MNHEY, CDR2 SVGAGI. The junction had 11 bases not matched to a gene; V was cut back by 7 bases and J by 11 bases. The clonotype originates from a woman aged 55-75 years with renal cell carcinoma. The chain employs TRBV6-5 and TRBJ1-1, with 9 nucleotides matching TRBD1. Material: blood, obtained from a patient whose treatment included radiotherapy and nephrectomy. CDR3 in amino acids: CASTLGQGGGAFF. The CDR3 DNA reads TGTGCCAGCACCTTGGGACAGGGCGGAGGGGCTTTCTTT.